Here is one T cell receptor beta chain with its context. Other DNA variants within this sample encode the same CDR3. Clones were sequenced by immunoSEQ multiplex PCR, and TCRdb holds only the in-frame ones, with some missing. Found here are about 290,000 clones, about 82% of them singletons; the top ten hold around 4.1%. The data derive from a study of blood T cell repertoires in COVID-19. The wider study: The cDNA or gDNA used as material had been derived from T cells, B-cell-depleted T cells, or PBMCs.

Sequenced material: peripheral blood. The receptor was isolated from a woman between 45 and 60 years old with active or convalescent COVID-19.

The CDR3 here is CASSLGTGVNQPQHF. DNA of the CDR3: TGTGCCAGCAGCTTGGGGACAGGGGTGAATCAGCCCCAGCATTTT. V usage is TRBV5-4 and J usage is TRBJ1-5; 9 bases line up with TRBD1. The V gene end was trimmed by 0 bases and the J gene end by 4 bases; junction bases not matched to a gene: 2. The CDR3 loop spans 15 amino acids. CDR1 and CDR2 from the germline V gene are SGHNT and YYREEE (reference sequence).